The entry below gives a single T cell receptor (beta chain) sequence along with its context. What it recognizes is unknown. In the CD4+ fraction, cells were divided into CD45RA+ naive and CD45RA-negative memory subsets. These data come from a study of shared clonotypes between healthy human individuals. Looked up from germline, CDR1 is LNHNV and CDR2 is YYDKDF (reference sequence). The CDR3 is 12 residues long. V was clipped by 10 bases and J by 7 bases; unmatched bases: 6. General study results and limits: Only blood underwent sampling, and tissue repertoires likely differ. Naive CD4 clonotypes were shared across several donors at approximately 5.3%. Rarefaction exposed incomplete sorted-subset sequencing despite large depth.

Some clones are missing from TCRdb's copy, which holds only in-frame ones; the method was immunoSEQ multiplex PCR. There are roughly 2,300,000 clones in the sample; 85% to 95% occur only once, and about 0.36% lies in the top ten. V gene TRBV15 combines with J gene TRBJ2-2, with TRBD2 matching 7 bases. This clonotype originated in a man in his late teens or twenties in good health. Some clones in this sample may be carry-over from other donors' samples. The sample comprised naive CD4+ T cells from PBMCs. Subset reported: CD45RA+ positively selected. The CDR3 reads CASRPGGGELFF. Here the CDR3 DNA reads TGTGCCAGCAGACCGGGGGGCGGGGAGCTGTTTTTT.